This T cell receptor beta chain stems from a study of T cell responses to AZD1222 COVID-19 vaccine (dated by TCRdb to about 2021). As for the study more broadly: AZD1222 recipients with second doses at about 4 weeks or about 12 weeks were pooled, because spike-specific TCR depth and breadth did not differ between schedules. A total of about 250 trial participants underwent TCR sequencing, of whom more than 200 had received two doses of AZD1222 and around 25 had received two doses of the MenACWY control vaccine. Trial participants were enrolled by age into 18-55, 56-69 and 70-plus year subgroups, with approximately 150, 30 and 60 TCR-sequenced participants respectively.

General findings and caveats noted by the study authors: Vaccine-associated CD4 TCRs spanned the whole spike protein, with dominant responses in regions 160-218 and 743-854. After two AZD1222 doses, spike-specific TCR breadth and depth were significantly higher than at day 0 and than in MenACWY recipients. Conclusions about previously exposed vaccinees are limited, since just 5 to 7 AZD1222 recipients were seropositive for SARS-CoV-2 at baseline. Epitopes outside the regions mutated in the B.1.351 and B.1.1.7 variants were reportedly recognized by nearly half of the unique spike-specific TCRs. In the small 56-69-year group, the increase in depth fell short of significance, most likely because of low power. Because no day 14 peak-response samples were available, repertoires were characterized only after the peak T cell response. Participants were mostly white British and included more females than males, and it was suggested by the authors that clonal diversity may have been underestimated.

The CDR3 regions of human TCRbeta chains were analyzed by immunosequencing. The authors' pipeline ran thus. Repertoire TCRs were checked for matches against a reference library of SARS-CoV-2-specific TCRs that had been generated using the MIRA antigen-specificity platform. Breadth meant the fraction of unique TCRs that were SARS-CoV-2-associated, whereas depth meant the fraction of total T cells that were SARS-CoV-2-associated. Using the MIRA data, each spike-specific TCR was assigned both to the spike region to which the TCR was reactive and to a CD4 or CD8 class. Log10-transformed breadth and depth values were compared by one-way ANOVA with Sidak's multiple comparisons tests. As stored in TCRdb, this immuneACCESS dataset retains in-frame rearrangements with V and J assigned. A fraction of the clones does not appear; measured against another copy, unresolved V genes explain less than half of the discrepancy, and the remainder lacks a known reason. V and J calls and clone size are given by that table; D and trimming were obtained from the DNA. The sample has about 100,000 clones on record, 80% to 95% of them singletons. The ten largest account for around 1.7% of the sample.

A word on this clone: What antigen it recognizes has not been identified. Within one base of it there is no much larger clone, and no base qualities were kept.

The CDR3, from cysteine to phenylalanine, totals 16 residues. The only DNA kept is the CDR3, 48 bases in frame from the first base. The germline V gene specifies MDHEN as CDR1 and SYDVKM as CDR2. Deletion took 4 bases off V and 6 bases off J, with a span of 21 bases between the germline ends. The time point label here, explained by the study, means: baseline before first vaccination. Vaccinee samples were obtained from the UK trials COV001 and COV002, which included a single-blind randomized controlled phase 2/3 trial of AZD1222 (ChAdOx1 nCoV-19) in healthy adults. Trial participant PBMC samples were collected at day 0 and day 28 after the second dose for TCRbeta chain sequencing.

In this chain, TRBV28 is recombined with TRBJ1-2; the D gene is perhaps TRBD1, from 6 matching bases. This clonotype originated in an adult in good health. The sample consisted of peripheral blood, taken on day 0 of AZD1222 vaccination. The encoded CDR3 is CASSYPVRAGADGYTF. The bases read TGTGCCAGCAGTTACCCCGTCCGGGCGGGGGCTGATGGCTACACCTTC.